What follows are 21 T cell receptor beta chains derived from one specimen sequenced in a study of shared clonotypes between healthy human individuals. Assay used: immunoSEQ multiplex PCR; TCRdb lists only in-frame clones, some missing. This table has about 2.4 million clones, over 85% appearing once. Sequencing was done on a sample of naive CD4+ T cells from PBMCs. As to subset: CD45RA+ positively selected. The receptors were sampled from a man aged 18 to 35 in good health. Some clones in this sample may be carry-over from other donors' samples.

The CDR3 sequence is CASSLVGASNQPQHF. CDR3 bases: TGCGCCAGCAGCCTAGTGGGAGCAAGCAATCAGCCCCAGCATTTT. The chain links TRBV5-1 to TRBJ1-5; D is unclear. Per germline, CDR1 SGHRS and CDR2 YFSETQ. This CDR3 region has 15 residues. V was trimmed by 4 bases and J by 1 base, leaving 12 bases between them. Full variable domain (remainder filled in from reference TRBV5-1 and TRBJ1-5): KAGVTQTPRYLIKTRGQQVTLSCSPISGHRSVSWYQQTPGQGLQFLFEYFSETQRNKGNFPGRFSGRQFSNSRSEMNVSTLELGDSALYLCASSLVGASNQPQHFGDGTRLSIL.

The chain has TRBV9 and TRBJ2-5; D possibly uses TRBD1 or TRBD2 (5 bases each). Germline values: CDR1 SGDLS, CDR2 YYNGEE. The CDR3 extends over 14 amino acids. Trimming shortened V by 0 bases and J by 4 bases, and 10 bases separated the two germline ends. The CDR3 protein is CASSVGGVLETQYF. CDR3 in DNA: TGTGCCAGCAGCGTAGGAGGGGTTTTAGAGACCCAGTACTTC.

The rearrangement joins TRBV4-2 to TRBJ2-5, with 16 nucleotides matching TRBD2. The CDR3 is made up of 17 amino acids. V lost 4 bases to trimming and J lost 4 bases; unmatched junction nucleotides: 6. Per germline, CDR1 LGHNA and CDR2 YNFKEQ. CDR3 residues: CASSRGLAGGPRETQYF. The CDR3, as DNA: TGTGCCAGCAGCCGGGGACTAGCGGGAGGGCCGAGAGAGACCCAGTACTTC.

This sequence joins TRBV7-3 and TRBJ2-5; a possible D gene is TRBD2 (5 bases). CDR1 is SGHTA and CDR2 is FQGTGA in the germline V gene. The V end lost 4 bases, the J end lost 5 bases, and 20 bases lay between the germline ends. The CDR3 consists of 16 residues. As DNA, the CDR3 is TGTGCCAGCAGCTCCTCCGGGCTAGCAGTACCGGAGACCCAGTACTTC. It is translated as CASSSSGLAVPETQYF. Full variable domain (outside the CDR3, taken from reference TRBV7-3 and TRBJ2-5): GAGVSQTPSNKVTEKGKYVELRCDPISGHTALYWYRQSLGQGPEFLIYFQGTGAADDSGLPNDRFFAVRPEGSVSTLKIQRTERGDSAVYLCASSSSGLAVPETQYFGPGTRLLVL.

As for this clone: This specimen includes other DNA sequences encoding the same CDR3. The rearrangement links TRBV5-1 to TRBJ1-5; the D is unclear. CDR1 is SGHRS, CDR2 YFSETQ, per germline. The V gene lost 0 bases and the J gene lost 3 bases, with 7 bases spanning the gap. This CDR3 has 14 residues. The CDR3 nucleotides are TGCGCCAGCAGCTTGGGGCAGATCAATCAGCCCCAGCATTTT. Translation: CASSLGQINQPQHF. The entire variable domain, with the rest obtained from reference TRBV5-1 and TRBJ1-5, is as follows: KAGVTQTPRYLIKTRGQQVTLSCSPISGHRSVSWYQQTPGQGLQFLFEYFSETQRNKGNFPGRFSGRQFSNSRSEMNVSTLELGDSALYLCASSLGQINQPQHFGDGTRLSIL.

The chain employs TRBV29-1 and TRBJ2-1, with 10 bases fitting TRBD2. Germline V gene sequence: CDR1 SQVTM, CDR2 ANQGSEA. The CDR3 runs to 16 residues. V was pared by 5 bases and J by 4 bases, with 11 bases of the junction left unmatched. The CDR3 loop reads CSVHSQAGGAYNEQFF. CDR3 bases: TGCAGCGTTCACTCCCAAGCGGGAGGGGCATACAATGAGCAGTTCTTC.

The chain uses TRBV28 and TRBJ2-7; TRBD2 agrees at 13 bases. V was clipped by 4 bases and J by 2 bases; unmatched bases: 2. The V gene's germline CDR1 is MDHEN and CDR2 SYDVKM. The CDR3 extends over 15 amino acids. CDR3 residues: CASSSGLAGPYEQYF. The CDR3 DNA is TGTGCCAGCAGTTCGGGACTAGCGGGACCCTACGAGCAGTACTTC.

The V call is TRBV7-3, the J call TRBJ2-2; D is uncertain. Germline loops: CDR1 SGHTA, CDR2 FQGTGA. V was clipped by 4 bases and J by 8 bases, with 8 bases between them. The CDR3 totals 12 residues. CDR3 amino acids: CASSSIWGELFF. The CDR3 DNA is TGTGCCAGCAGCTCTATTTGGGGGGAGCTGTTTTTT.

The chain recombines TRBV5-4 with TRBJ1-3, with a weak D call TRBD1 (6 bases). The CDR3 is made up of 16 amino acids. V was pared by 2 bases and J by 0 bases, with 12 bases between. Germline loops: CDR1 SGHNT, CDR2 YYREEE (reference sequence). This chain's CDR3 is CASSLGGPYSGNTIYF. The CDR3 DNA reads TGTGCCAGCAGCTTAGGGGGACCTTACTCTGGAAACACCATATATTTT.

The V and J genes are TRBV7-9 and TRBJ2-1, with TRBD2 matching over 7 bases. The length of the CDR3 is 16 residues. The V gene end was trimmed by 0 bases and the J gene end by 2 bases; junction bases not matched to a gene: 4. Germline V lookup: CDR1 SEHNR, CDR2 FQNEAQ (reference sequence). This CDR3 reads CASSLASGVAYNEQFF. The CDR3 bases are TGTGCCAGCAGCTTAGCCAGCGGGGTGGCCTACAATGAGCAGTTCTTC.

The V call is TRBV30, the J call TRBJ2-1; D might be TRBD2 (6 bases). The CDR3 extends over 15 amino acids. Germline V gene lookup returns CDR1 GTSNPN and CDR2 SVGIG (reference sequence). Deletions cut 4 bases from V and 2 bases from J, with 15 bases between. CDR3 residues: CAWTVDGSPYNEQFF. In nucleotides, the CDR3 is TGTGCCTGGACCGTGGACGGGAGCCCCTACAATGAGCAGTTCTTC.

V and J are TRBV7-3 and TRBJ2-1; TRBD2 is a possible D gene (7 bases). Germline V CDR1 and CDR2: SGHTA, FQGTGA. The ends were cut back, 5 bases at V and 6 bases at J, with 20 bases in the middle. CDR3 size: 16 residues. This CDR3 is CASSALASQGINEQFF. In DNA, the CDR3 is TGTGCCAGCAGCGCACTAGCGTCCCAGGGGATCAATGAGCAGTTCTTC.

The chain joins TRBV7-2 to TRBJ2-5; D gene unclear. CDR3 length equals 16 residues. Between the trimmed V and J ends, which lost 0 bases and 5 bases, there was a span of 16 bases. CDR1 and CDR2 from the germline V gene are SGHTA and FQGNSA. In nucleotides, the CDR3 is TGTGCCAGCAGCTTAGCAGAGCCCTCTGCAAGGGAGACCCAGTACTTC. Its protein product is CASSLAEPSARETQYF. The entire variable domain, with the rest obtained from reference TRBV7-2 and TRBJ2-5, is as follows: GAGVSQSPSNKVTEKGKDVELRCDPISGHTALYWYRQSLGQGLEFLIYFQGNSAPDKSGLPSDRFSAERTGGSVSTLTIQRTQQEDSAVYLCASSLAEPSARETQYFGPGTRLLVL.

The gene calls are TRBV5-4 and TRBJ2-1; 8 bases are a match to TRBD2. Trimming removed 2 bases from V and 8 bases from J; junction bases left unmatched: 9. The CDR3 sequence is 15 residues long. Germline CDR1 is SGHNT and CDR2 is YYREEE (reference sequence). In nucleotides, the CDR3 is TGTGCCAGCAGCTTTCCCGGGAGGGGGGGCGATGAGCAGTTCTTC. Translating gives CASSFPGRGGDEQFF. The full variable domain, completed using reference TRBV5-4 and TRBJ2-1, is ETGVTQSPTHLIKTRGQQVTLRCSSQSGHNTVSWYQQALGQGPQFIFQYYREEENGRGNFPPRFSGLQFPNYSSELNVNALELDDSALYLCASSFPGRGGDEQFFGPGTRLTVL.

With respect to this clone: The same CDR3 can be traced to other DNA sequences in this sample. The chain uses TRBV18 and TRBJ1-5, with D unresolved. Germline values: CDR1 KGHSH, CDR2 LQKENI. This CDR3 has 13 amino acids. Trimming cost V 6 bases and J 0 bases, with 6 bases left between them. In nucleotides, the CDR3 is TGTGCCAGCTCTCCGGGTAGCAATCAGCCCCAGCATTTT. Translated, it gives CASSPGSNQPQHF.

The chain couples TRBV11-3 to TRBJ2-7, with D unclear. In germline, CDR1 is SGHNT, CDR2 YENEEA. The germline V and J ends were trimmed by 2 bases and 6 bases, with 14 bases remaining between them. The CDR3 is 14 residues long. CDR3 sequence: CASSLSRGSTEQYF. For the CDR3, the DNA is TGTGCCAGCAGCTTAAGTCGCGGCTCGACCGAGCAGTACTTC.

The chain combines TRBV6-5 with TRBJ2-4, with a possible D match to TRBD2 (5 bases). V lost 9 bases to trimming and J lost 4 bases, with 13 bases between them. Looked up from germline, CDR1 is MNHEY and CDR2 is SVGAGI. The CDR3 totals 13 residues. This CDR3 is CASGSRLKNIQYF. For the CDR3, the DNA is TGTGCCAGTGGGAGCAGGCTTAAAAACATTCAGTACTTC.

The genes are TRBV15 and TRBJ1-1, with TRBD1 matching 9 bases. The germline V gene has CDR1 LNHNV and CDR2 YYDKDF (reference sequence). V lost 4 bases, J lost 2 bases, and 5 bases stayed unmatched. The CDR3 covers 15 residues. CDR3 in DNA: TGTGCCACCAGCACTCGACAGGGGGGAAACACTGAAGCTTTCTTT. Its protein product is CATSTRQGGNTEAFF.

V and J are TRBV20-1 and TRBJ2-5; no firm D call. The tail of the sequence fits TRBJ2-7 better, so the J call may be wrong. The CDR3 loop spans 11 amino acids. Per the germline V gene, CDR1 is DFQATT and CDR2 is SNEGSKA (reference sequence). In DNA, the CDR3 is TGCAGTACGAGGTTTGACTACGAGCAGTACTTC. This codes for CSTRFDYEQYF.

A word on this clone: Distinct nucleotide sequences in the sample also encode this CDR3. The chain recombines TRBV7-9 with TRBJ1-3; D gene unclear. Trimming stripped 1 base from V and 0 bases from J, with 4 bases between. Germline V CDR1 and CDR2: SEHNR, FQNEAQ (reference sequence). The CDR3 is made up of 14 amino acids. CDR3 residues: CASSLGRSGNTIYF. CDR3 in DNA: TGTGCCAGCAGCTTAGGGCGCTCTGGAAACACCATATATTTT. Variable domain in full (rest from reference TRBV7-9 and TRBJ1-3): DTGVSQNPRHKITKRGQNVTFRCDPISEHNRLYWYRQTLGQGPEFLTYFQNEAQLEKSRLLSDRFSAERPKGSFSTLEIQRTEQGDSAMYLCASSLGRSGNTIYFGEGSWLTVV.

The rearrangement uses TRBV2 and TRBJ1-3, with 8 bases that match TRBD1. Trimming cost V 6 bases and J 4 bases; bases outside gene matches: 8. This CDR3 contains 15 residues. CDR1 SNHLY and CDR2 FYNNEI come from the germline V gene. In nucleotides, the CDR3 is TGTGCCAGCAGCCCAGACAGGGGAGGAGGAAACACCATATATTTT. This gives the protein CASSPDRGGGNTIYF.